This TCR beta chain was profiled in a study of shared clonotypes between healthy human individuals. General study results and limits: Generation probabilities were higher for clonotypes shared across all four sorted-subset donors than for unshared ones.

This clone was observed a single time. Its antigen is not identified. Profiling relied on immunoSEQ multiplex PCR, and the TCRdb table lists in-frame clones only, not all of them. Found here are roughly 500,000 clones, less than 96% of them singletons; the top ten hold 0.06%. This CDR3 is built from 14 residues. The V end lost 9 bases, the J end lost 3 bases, and 15 bases lay between the germline ends. CDR1 and CDR2 from the germline V gene are LNHDA and SQIVND (reference sequence). The rearrangement links TRBV19 to TRBJ1-5, with no clear D. The TCR originated in a woman in her 30s in good health. Sequencing used naive CD4+ T cells sorted from blood. As for subset: CD45RA+ positively selected. CDR3 protein: CASHDPGYNQPQHF. CDR3 sequence (DNA): TGTGCCAGCCACGACCCGGGGTACAATCAGCCCCAGCATTTT.